Below, 23 T cell receptor beta chains from the same sample are listed, as sequenced in a study of cytomegalovirus exposure and HLA in healthy donors (dated by TCRdb to between 2016 and 2019). Receptors were amplified or captured by the immunoSEQ multiplex PCR assay. TCRdb retrieved this table from immuneACCESS and kept in-frame rearrangements only. Not all clones are present; in checked studies, unresolved V genes account for under half, and no reason is known for the remainder. For this sample there are about 140,000 clones; roughly 88% appear just once. Of the sample, approximately 8.5% falls within the top ten clones. Sequenced input: PBMCs. These receptors all stem from a woman aged 18-29 years in good health and CMV-seropositive.

V usage is TRBV30 and J usage is TRBJ2-6; perhaps TRBD1 as D (6 bases). Trimming left V 0 bases short and J 0 bases short, with 12 bases between. This CDR3 is built from 17 residues. Per germline, CDR1 GTSNPN and CDR2 SVGIG (reference sequence). The CDR3 bases are TGTGCCTGGAGTGTACGACAGGCACTCTCTGGGGCCAACGTCCTGACTTTC. The encoded protein is CAWSVRQALSGANVLTF.

The chain couples TRBV13 to TRBJ1-5, with a weak D call TRBD1 (5 bases). Trimming removed 0 bases at V and 5 bases at J, with 14 bases between. Germline V gene lookup returns CDR1 PRHDT and CDR2 FYEKMQ (reference sequence). CDR3 size: 16 residues. The CDR3 protein is CASSLGLGTPDQPQHF. DNA of the CDR3: TGTGCCAGCAGCTTAGGCTTAGGGACTCCGGATCAGCCCCAGCATTTT.

This chain joins TRBV5-4 and TRBJ2-3; tentative D call: TRBD2 (6 bases). This CDR3 spans 18 amino acids. Trimming pared 0 bases from V and 6 bases from J, leaving 23 bases between. Germline assignment: CDR1 SGHNT and CDR2 YYREEE (reference sequence). The CDR3 nucleotides read TGTGCCAGCAGCTTGGCCGGGGGTCACAGTAGGTTTGGGGATACGCAGTATTTT. Residues: CASSLAGGHSRFGDTQYF. Using reference TRBV5-4 and TRBJ2-3 for the parts outside the CDR3, the full variable domain is ETGVTQSPTHLIKTRGQQVTLRCSSQSGHNTVSWYQQALGQGPQFIFQYYREEENGRGNFPPRFSGLQFPNYSSELNVNALELDDSALYLCASSLAGGHSRFGDTQYFGPGTRLTVL.

The table lists this clone with a count of one. The chain employs TRBV2 and TRBJ2-3; tentative D call: TRBD2 (5 bases). Germline V gene lookup returns CDR1 SNHLY and CDR2 FYNNEI. The CDR3 covers 14 residues. V lost 10 bases, J lost 2 bases, and 16 bases lay in between. CDR3 sequence (DNA): TGTGCCACCAACATAGGACTGGTCACAGATACGCAGTATTTT. Amino acids: CATNIGLVTDTQYF.

The chain couples TRBV27 to TRBJ2-1; TRBD1 might be the D (6 bases). The CDR3 extends over 13 amino acids. Germline loops: CDR1 MNHEY, CDR2 SMNVEV (reference sequence). The V and J ends lost 3 bases and 9 bases respectively, with 12 bases between them. Here the CDR3 DNA reads TGTGCCAGCAGTTTTTGGGGGCAGGGTGAGCAGTTCTTC. Its translation: CASSFWGQGEQFF.

The V call is TRBV7-6, the J call TRBJ2-5; D not resolved. The CDR3 covers 15 residues. V was pared by 4 bases and J by 5 bases, with 17 bases between. Germline V CDR1 and CDR2: SGHVS, FNYEAQ. This chain's CDR3 is CASSSRAGSPETQYF. CDR3 in DNA: TGTGCCAGCAGCTCTCGCGCCGGGTCGCCGGAGACCCAGTACTTC.

This chain links TRBV7-2 with TRBJ2-1, with D perhaps matching TRBD2 (5 bases). The germline V gene has CDR1 SGHTA and CDR2 FQGNSA. Trimming cost V 5 bases and J 2 bases, with 16 bases left between them. This CDR3 contains 16 residues. CDR3 nucleotide sequence: TGTGCCAGCAGCAAAGGAGGACCCGGCCCCTACAATGAGCAGTTCTTC. Translated: CASSKGGPGPYNEQFF.

The chain is built from TRBV14 and TRBJ1-6; a weak D match, TRBD1 (6 bases). The V and J ends lost 3 bases and 8 bases respectively, with 17 bases between them. CDR1 and CDR2 (germline): SGHDN, FVKESK. The CDR3 runs to 16 residues. The CDR3, as DNA: TGTGCCAGCAGCCAGATTACAGGGTTCTCCTATTCACCCCTCCACTTT. Translation: CASSQITGFSYSPLHF.

The chain is built from TRBV11-2 and TRBJ2-1; 11 bases are shared with TRBD2. V shed 3 bases and J 0 bases; nucleotides not matched to a gene: 7. Germline V gene sequence: CDR1 SGHAT, CDR2 FQNNGV. The CDR3 runs 18 residues. The CDR3 protein is CASSLAGTSGSSYNEQFF. CDR3 nucleotides: TGTGCCAGCAGCTTGGCTGGGACTAGCGGAAGCTCCTACAATGAGCAGTTCTTC.

The genes are TRBV9 and TRBJ1-5; 7 bases match TRBD1. The CDR3 loop spans 17 amino acids. Germline assignment: CDR1 SGDLS and CDR2 YYNGEE. Germline trimming cut 0 bases from V and 0 bases from J; bases unmatched to any gene: 6. In DNA form, the CDR3 reads TGTGCCAGCAGCGTAGACGCAGGGGGAAATAGCAATCAGCCCCAGCATTTT. Its translation is CASSVDAGGNSNQPQHF.

This chain uses TRBV5-4 with TRBJ1-6, with 7 bases lining up with TRBD1. The CDR3 is made up of 17 amino acids. The germline gives CDR1 SGHNT, CDR2 YYREEE (reference sequence). V shed 2 bases and J 9 bases; nucleotides not matched to a gene: 14. The CDR3 loop reads CASSLPLRQGIGSPLHF. The CDR3 DNA is TGTGCCAGCAGCTTACCTCTCCGACAGGGTATTGGTTCACCCCTCCACTTT.

Turning to this clone: Other DNA sequences in the sample encode the same CDR3. The chain couples TRBV19 to TRBJ1-2, with D possibly being TRBD1 (5 bases). The V and J ends lost 4 bases and 0 bases respectively, with 6 bases between them. CDR3 length: 13 residues. The germline V gene has CDR1 LNHDA and CDR2 SQIVND (reference sequence). The CDR3 DNA follows: TGTGCCAGTAGTACAGGGTCTAACTATGGCTACACCTTC. It specifies CASSTGSNYGYTF.

The rearrangement links TRBV28 to TRBJ2-7; tentative D call: TRBD1 (5 bases). The CDR3 is 12 residues long. Deletions cut 8 bases from V and 4 bases from J, with 12 bases between. Per the germline V gene, CDR1 is MDHEN and CDR2 is SYDVKM. As DNA, the CDR3 is TGTGCCAGCGTAGGCAGGGTATACGAGCAGTACTTC. Protein sequence: CASVGRVYEQYF.

This clone was seen just once. J is TRBJ2-3 and V is TRBV7-2, with 9 bases lining up with TRBD2. CDR1 and CDR2 (germline): SGHTA, FQGNSA. Trimming removed 6 bases from V and 4 bases from J; junction bases left unmatched: 5. This CDR3 is built from 14 residues. The CDR3 is CASRKRGASDTQYF. CDR3 nucleotides: TGTGCCAGCAGAAAGCGGGGGGCTTCAGATACGCAGTATTTT.

V usage is TRBV7-9 and J usage is TRBJ1-1; 7 bases are a match to TRBD1. Germline trimming cut 4 bases from V and 5 bases from J; bases unmatched to any gene: 4. CDR3 length equals 13 residues. The germline gives CDR1 SEHNR, CDR2 FQNEAQ (reference sequence). CDR3 region: CASSWTGETEAFF. The CDR3 DNA is TGTGCCAGCAGCTGGACAGGTGAGACTGAAGCTTTCTTT. The whole variable domain, remainder taken from reference TRBV7-9 and TRBJ1-1, is DTGVSQNPRHKITKRGQNVTFRCDPISEHNRLYWYRQTLGQGPEFLTYFQNEAQLEKSRLLSDRFSAERPKGSFSTLEIQRTEQGDSAMYLCASSWTGETEAFFGQGTRLTVV.

This chain joins TRBV11-3 and TRBJ2-1; 12 nucleotides align to TRBD2. In germline, CDR1 is SGHNT, CDR2 YENEEA. The CDR3 has 16 amino acids. V shed 5 bases, J shed 6 bases, and the junction held 8 bases outside the gene matches. The CDR3 protein is CASSARLAGASNEQFF. The CDR3 DNA is TGTGCCAGCAGCGCCCGACTAGCGGGAGCAAGCAATGAGCAGTTCTTC.

The chain recombines TRBV25-1 with TRBJ2-5; TRBD2 matches at 9 bases. Germline-derived CDR1 and CDR2 are MGHDK and SYGVNS. The CDR3 is 16 amino acids. Trimming at V came to 2 bases and at J to 1 base, leaving 5 bases not matched to a gene. The CDR3 region has the DNA TGTGCCAGCAGTGAAAGGGCTAGCGGGGCCCAAGAGACCCAGTACTTC. As protein: CASSERASGAQETQYF.

This rearrangement joins TRBV11-2 to TRBJ1-2, with TRBD1 matching 7 bases. CDR3 length: 16 amino acids. J lost 0 bases, V lost 2 bases, and 6 bases had no gene match. In germline, CDR1 is SGHAT, CDR2 FQNNGV. The CDR3 sequence: CASSLSGDSSNYGYTF. CDR3 DNA sequence: TGTGCCAGCAGCTTATCCGGGGACAGCTCTAACTATGGCTACACCTTC.

The chain joins TRBV6-5 to TRBJ2-1; 7 bases align to TRBD1. Unmatched junction bases numbered 15, after V lost 4 bases and J lost 9 bases. CDR1 is MNHEY, CDR2 SVGAGI, per germline. The CDR3 consists of 16 residues. The CDR3 reads CASSWQGEMWGSEQFF. As DNA, the CDR3 is TGTGCCAGCAGTTGGCAGGGGGAAATGTGGGGTTCTGAGCAGTTCTTC.

CDR3 protein: CASSTSGHSYNEQFF. In nucleotides, the CDR3 is TGTGCCAGTAGTACTAGCGGCCACTCCTACAATGAGCAGTTCTTC. The rearrangement joins TRBV19 to TRBJ2-1; 7 nucleotides line up with TRBD2. Germline CDR1 and CDR2: LNHDA and SQIVND (reference sequence). This CDR3 has 15 residues. Unmatched junction bases numbered 3, after V lost 4 bases and J lost 0 bases. Supplemented by reference TRBV19 and TRBJ2-1, the full variable domain reads DGGITQSPKYLFRKEGQNVTLSCEQNLNHDAMYWYRQDPGQGLRLIYYSQIVNDFQKGDIAEGYSVSREKKESFPLTVTSAQKNPTAFYLCASSTSGHSYNEQFFGPGTRLTVL.

The chain combines TRBV9 with TRBJ1-2; no firm D call. The CDR3 spans 13 residues. Germline CDR1 and CDR2: SGDLS and YYNGEE. V was trimmed by 0 bases and J by 3 bases, leaving 6 bases between them. The CDR3 coding sequence is TGTGCCAGCAGCGTAGCCGGGGACTATGGCTACACCTTC. Translating it yields CASSVAGDYGYTF. The full variable domain, completed using reference TRBV9 and TRBJ1-2, is DSGVTQTPKHLITATGQRVTLRCSPRSGDLSVYWYQQSLDQGLQFLIQYYNGEERAKGNILERFSAQQFPDLHSELNLSSLELGDSALYFCASSVAGDYGYTFGSGTRLTVV.

The chain recombines TRBV6-5 with TRBJ1-6; TRBD1 might be the D (5 bases). Trimming cost V 5 bases and J 8 bases, with 16 bases left between them. The CDR3 is 15 amino acids. Germline V gives CDR1 MNHEY, CDR2 SVGAGI. The CDR3 region has the DNA TGTGCCAGCAGTCCATACGGGACTCCGCATTCACCCCTCCACTTT. This translates into CASSPYGTPHSPLHF.

Comments on this clone: One junction end disagrees with the germline gene, perhaps due to a read error. This sequence joins TRBV5-1 and TRBJ1-2, with 7 bases lining up with TRBD1. The V gene's germline CDR1 is SGHRS and CDR2 YFSETQ. This CDR3 comprises 15 residues. The CDR3 protein is CATSPGQGGSYGYTF. CDR3 coding DNA: TGCGCCACCAGCCCGGGGCAGGGGGGATCCTATGGCTACACCTTC.